The 31 T cell receptor beta chains below come from one sample, sequenced in a study of T-cell memory formation after mild COVID-19. In TCRdb, the 5' RACE reads were re-called with MiXCR into one record per CDR3 protein. The data contain fewer than 150,000 distinct CDR3 sequences, 14% to 15% of them seen just once; the ten biggest clones take up around 30%. The sample consisted of PBMCs or a T cell subset sorted from them (not recorded which). The receptor set was obtained from an adult woman who had mild COVID-19 (a few samples of this study predate the infection). Cell type and time point are not known.

The V gene is TRBV2, the J gene TRBJ1-2; 10 bases agree with TRBD1. Germline V gene sequence: CDR1 SNHLY, CDR2 FYNNEI. CDR3 length equals 14 residues. The ends lost 6 bases at V and 4 bases at J; junction bases unmatched: 5. The CDR3 region has the DNA TGTGCCAGCAGGGACAGGGGGAGGGTCTATGGCTACACCTTC. Its protein product is CASRDRGRVYGYTF.

The chain uses TRBV27 and TRBJ1-5, with unresolved D. With 11 bases removed from V and 2 bases from J, the gap between germline ends came to 13 bases. The length of the CDR3 is 13 residues. In germline, CDR1 is MNHEY, CDR2 SMNVEV (reference sequence). CDR3 protein: CACARSRNQPQHF. The CDR3 bases are TGTGCCTGCGCGCGGAGCCGCAATCAGCCCCAGCATTTT.

This clonotype was seen ten or more times. V gene TRBV7-6 combines with J gene TRBJ2-1; TRBD1 or TRBD2 may be the D gene (5 bases each). This CDR3 comprises 15 residues. Germline lookup yields CDR1 SGHVS and CDR2 FNYEAQ. V was cut by 5 bases and J by 8 bases, with 19 bases left in between. The CDR3 reads CASSPSLAGSDEQFF. The CDR3 DNA follows: TGTGCCAGCAGCCCTAGCCTGGCAGGGTCAGATGAGCAGTTCTTC.

The chain recombines TRBV5-1 with TRBJ2-3; 9 bases line up with TRBD2. Trimming cost V 4 bases and J 0 bases; bases outside gene matches: 12. CDR3 length equals 18 residues. Germline CDR1 and CDR2: SGHRS and YFSETQ. This CDR3 reads CASSLHASGAYSTDTQYF. The CDR3 nucleotides are TGCGCCAGCAGCCTACACGCTAGCGGGGCATATAGCACAGATACGCAGTATTTT. Full variable domain (rest looked up from reference TRBV5-1 and TRBJ2-3): KAGVTQTPRYLIKTRGQQVTLSCSPISGHRSVSWYQQTPGQGLQFLFEYFSETQRNKGNFPGRFSGRQFSNSRSEMNVSTLELGDSALYLCASSLHASGAYSTDTQYFGPGTRLTVL.

This clonotype has ten or more counts. The chain combines TRBV12-3 or TRBV12-4 with TRBJ2-7; 7 nucleotides agree with TRBD1. The junction had 8 bases not matched to a gene; V was cut back by 3 bases and J by 6 bases. The CDR3 sequence is 14 residues long. DNA of the CDR3: TGTGCCAGCAGTTTTGGCAGGGGGATGGGCGAGCAGTACTTC. Translating gives CASSFGRGMGEQYF.

The chain couples TRBV7-9 to TRBJ2-1, with 7 bases lining up with TRBD2. V was clipped by 1 base and J by 10 bases; unmatched bases: 10. The CDR3 is 15 residues long. The germline CDR1 and CDR2 sequences are SEHNR and FQNEAQ (reference sequence). CDR3 sequence (DNA): TGTGCCAGCAGCTTAGTCACTAGCGCGCATCGGGAGCAGTTCTTC. It is translated as CASSLVTSAHREQFF.

This clonotype was recorded many times. The rearrangement joins TRBV29-1 to TRBJ1-2; D possibly corresponds to TRBD1 (5 bases). Germline CDR1 reads SQVTM; CDR2 reads ANQGSEA. The CDR3 has 12 amino acids. V was cut by 3 bases and J by 5 bases, with 10 bases left in between. This chain's CDR3 is CSVEIQAYGYTF. The CDR3 DNA follows: TGCAGCGTTGAGATACAGGCGTATGGCTACACCTTC. Full variable domain (outside the CDR3, taken from reference TRBV29-1 and TRBJ1-2): SAVISQKPSRDICQRGTSLTIQCQVDSQVTMMFWYRQQPGQSLTLIATANQGSEATYESGFVIDKFPISRPNLTFSTLTVSNMSPEDSSIYLCSVEIQAYGYTFGSGTRLTVV.

This clonotype was detected a few times. V gene TRBV5-5 combines with J gene TRBJ2-5, with D hard to call. This CDR3 has 15 residues. From germline, CDR1 is SGHKS and CDR2 YYEKEE (reference sequence). V lost 2 bases, J lost 1 base, and 12 bases lay in between. The CDR3 coding sequence is TGTGCCAGCAGCTTCGATTCCCAGGTCCAAGAGACCCAGTACTTC. Translated, it gives CASSFDSQVQETQYF.

This rearrangement joins TRBV12-3 or TRBV12-4 to TRBJ1-1; 10 bases fit TRBD1. The CDR3 runs to 15 residues. After removal of 4 bases from V and 4 bases from J, the junction contained 6 bases not matched to a gene. The chain's CDR3 is CASSSSGTGVTEAFF. DNA for the CDR3: TGTGCCAGCAGTTCTTCCGGGACAGGGGTCACTGAAGCTTTCTTT.

This clonotype was counted only a few times. The V gene is TRBV12-3 or TRBV12-4, the J gene TRBJ2-5; 10 bases align to TRBD2. V lost 5 bases to trimming and J lost 2 bases; unmatched junction nucleotides: 8. There are 16 residues in the CDR3. The DNA of the CDR3 is TGTGCCAGCAGTCCGCTGACTAGCGGGCAACAAGAGACCCAGTACTTC. Its translation is CASSPLTSGQQETQYF.

The chain employs TRBV9 and TRBJ1-1, with 9 bases aligning to TRBD1. CDR1 is SGDLS, CDR2 YYNGEE, per germline. CDR3 size: 14 residues. V was pared by 0 bases and J by 4 bases, with 1 base of the junction left unmatched. The CDR3 spells CASSVDRGLTEAFF. The CDR3 DNA is TGTGCCAGCAGCGTAGACAGGGGGCTCACTGAAGCTTTCTTT.

The chain combines TRBV4-3 with TRBJ2-4, with D perhaps TRBD1 (5 bases). From germline, CDR1 is LGHNA and CDR2 YSLEER. The V end was cut by 0 bases, the J end by 5 bases, with 11 bases between. This CDR3 spans 15 amino acids. CDR3 sequence (DNA): TGCGCCAGCAGCCAAGATCGAACAGGTGAAAACATTCAGTACTTC. This translates into CASSQDRTGENIQYF.

This clonotype has only a few counts. V gene TRBV5-4 combines with J gene TRBJ2-7; 7 bases are shared with TRBD2. Germline trimming cut 2 bases from V and 3 bases from J; bases unmatched to any gene: 5. The CDR3 contains 14 residues. In germline, CDR1 is SGHNT, CDR2 YYREEE (reference sequence). In nucleotides, the CDR3 is TGTGCCAGCAGCTTTGGTGCGGGAGTCTACGAGCAGTACTTC. Amino acid sequence: CASSFGAGVYEQYF.

This clonotype has only a few counts. The chain is built from TRBV6-5 and TRBJ2-1, with 9 bases lining up with TRBD2. The CDR3 has 15 amino acids. Per the germline V gene, CDR1 is MNHEY and CDR2 is SVGAGI. J gave up 7 bases and V 6 bases, and 10 bases lay outside the gene matches. CDR3 in amino acids: CASRDRAGGFNEQFF. The CDR3 DNA is TGTGCCAGCAGAGATAGGGCGGGGGGGTTTAATGAGCAGTTCTTC.

This clonotype appeared many times. The J gene is TRBJ2-5, the V gene TRBV7-6; D assignment may be TRBD1 or TRBD2 (6 bases each). The CDR3 consists of 15 residues. V lost 0 bases and J 4 bases, leaving 12 bases between the germline ends. Looked up from germline, CDR1 is SGHVS and CDR2 is FNYEAQ. The CDR3 coding sequence is TGTGCCAGCAGCTTAGCCGGGGGCATGTTAGAGACCCAGTACTTC. It specifies CASSLAGGMLETQYF.

The genes are TRBV7-2 and TRBJ2-7; 8 bases align to TRBD1. After removal of 1 base from V and 0 bases from J, the junction contained 8 bases not matched to a gene. The CDR3 length is 17 residues. Looked up from germline, CDR1 is SGHTA and CDR2 is FQGNSA. The CDR3 DNA follows: TGTGCCAGCAGCTTAGGGGGGTCGGACAGGGACTCCTACGAGCAGTACTTC. Amino acid sequence: CASSLGGSDRDSYEQYF.

J is TRBJ2-7 and V is TRBV13; tentatively, D is TRBD2 (5 bases). V was clipped by 5 bases and J by 0 bases, with 11 bases between them. In germline, CDR1 is PRHDT, CDR2 FYEKMQ (reference sequence). This CDR3 is built from 14 residues. CDR3 nucleotides: TGTGCCAGCAGCCCAGCCGGGGTCTCCTACGAGCAGTACTTC. Protein: CASSPAGVSYEQYF. Variable domain in full (rest from reference TRBV13 and TRBJ2-7): AAGVIQSPRHLIKEKRETATLKCYPIPRHDTVYWYQQGPGQDPQFLISFYEKMQSDKGSIPDRFSAQQFSDYHSELNMSSLELGDSALYFCASSPAGVSYEQYFGPGTRLTVT.

The chain has TRBV19 and TRBJ2-7, with 10 bases identical to TRBD2. Trimming cost V 5 bases and J 3 bases; bases outside gene matches: 13. The CDR3 runs 17 residues. CDR1 is LNHDA and CDR2 is SQIVND in the germline V gene (reference sequence). The CDR3: CASSAAGGSTDFYEQYF. CDR3 bases: TGTGCCAGTAGTGCAGCGGGGGGGTCGACAGACTTCTACGAGCAGTACTTC.

This clonotype was detected a few times. The gene calls are TRBV29-1 and TRBJ2-2, with unresolved D. The CDR3 has 13 residues. Germline lookup yields CDR1 SQVTM and CDR2 ANQGSEA. Trimming took 6 bases from V and 0 from J, leaving 8 bases between them. In DNA, the CDR3 is TGCAGCGTACATCAGGCGAACACCGGGGAGCTGTTTTTT. This gives the protein CSVHQANTGELFF.

V gene TRBV6-5 combines with J gene TRBJ2-2, with 13 bases fitting TRBD2. The CDR3 runs 15 residues. The ends lost 2 bases at V and 6 bases at J; junction bases unmatched: 0. Germline CDR1 reads MNHEY; CDR2 reads SVGAGI. In nucleotides, the CDR3 is TGTGCCAGCAGTTACGGACTAGCGGGAGCCGGGGAGCTGTTTTTT. It specifies CASSYGLAGAGELFF.

This chain uses TRBV28 with TRBJ2-3, with D perhaps assigned TRBD1 or TRBD2 (6 bases each). This CDR3 has 18 residues. V shed 3 bases and J shed 3 bases, with 22 bases lying between them. CDR1 is MDHEN and CDR2 is SYDVKM in the germline V gene. CDR3 DNA: TGTGCCAGCAGTTTTATCGGGGGCCCTCGGGGGATTACAGATACGCAGTATTTT. Translation gives CASSFIGGPRGITDTQYF.

This clonotype was picked up a small number of times. The V and J genes are TRBV15 and TRBJ2-1; 8 bases are a match to TRBD2. J was trimmed by 8 bases and V by 0 bases; bases with no gene match: 6. This CDR3 is 15 amino acids long. CDR1 LNHNV and CDR2 YYDKDF come from the germline V gene (reference sequence). The CDR3 loop reads CATSRDVGLADEQFF. CDR3 DNA: TGTGCCACCAGCAGAGATGTAGGACTAGCCGATGAGCAGTTCTTC.

At least ten counts were recorded for this clonotype. This sequence joins TRBV5-1 and TRBJ2-7; D gene uncertain. The V end lost 4 bases, the J end lost 2 bases, and 13 bases lay between the germline ends. CDR1 is SGHRS and CDR2 is YFSETQ in the germline V gene. This CDR3 is 14 amino acids long. CDR3 in DNA: TGCGCCAGCAGCCCGGAGTCGTCCCCCTACGAGCAGTACTTC. It yields the protein CASSPESSPYEQYF.

This clonotype was detected only a few times. V usage is TRBV15 and J usage is TRBJ1-1; D is undetermined. Germline V gene sequence: CDR1 LNHNV, CDR2 YYDKDF (reference sequence). The CDR3 covers 13 residues. Trimming removed 3 bases at V and 1 base at J, with 6 bases between. The CDR3 spells CATSRTANTEAFF. CDR3 nucleotide sequence: TGTGCCACCAGCAGGACGGCGAACACTGAAGCTTTCTTT.

This clonotype occurred a few times. The chain uses TRBV4-1 and TRBJ2-3; a possible D gene is TRBD2 (5 bases). V was shortened by 0 bases and J by 5 bases, with 15 bases between the two germline ends. CDR3 length: 16 amino acids. Germline lookup yields CDR1 MGHRA and CDR2 YSYEKL. The chain's CDR3 is CASSQDSGNLLDTQYF. The DNA of the CDR3 is TGCGCCAGCAGCCAAGACAGCGGTAACCTTCTAGATACGCAGTATTTT.

The rearrangement links TRBV2 to TRBJ1-5; D might be TRBD1 (6 bases). V was pared by 3 bases and J by 0 bases, with 12 bases between. Per the germline V gene, CDR1 is SNHLY and CDR2 is FYNNEI. The CDR3 covers 16 residues. The DNA of the CDR3 is TGTGCCAGCAGTGAGTACGGGACAACTAGCAATCAGCCCCAGCATTTT. This translates into CASSEYGTTSNQPQHF.

The rearrangement joins TRBV9 to TRBJ2-1; TRBD2 is a possible D gene (5 bases). There are 16 residues in the CDR3. CDR1 is SGDLS and CDR2 is YYNGEE in the germline V gene. The ends were cut back, 4 bases at V and 8 bases at J, with 22 bases in the middle. CDR3 nucleotide sequence: TGTGCCAGCAGCCCAGAGGTGGACGGCGGGTTCGATGAGCAGTTCTTC. Encoded protein: CASSPEVDGGFDEQFF.

This clonotype turned up a few times. V gene TRBV7-2 combines with J gene TRBJ2-7; TRBD2 matches at 8 bases. Germline V lookup: CDR1 SGHTA, CDR2 FQGNSA. The V segment lost 1 base and the J segment 7 bases; nucleotides outside the gene matches: 9. The CDR3 has 15 amino acids. DNA of the CDR3: TGTGCCAGCAGCTTAGAAAGCGGGGGTCCGGGTGAGCAGTACTTC. This sequence encodes CASSLESGGPGEQYF.

This clonotype was seen a few times. CDR3 DNA: TGTGCCACCAGCAGCGGGAGGACGAACACCGGGGAGCTGTTTTTT. Translated, it gives CATSSGRTNTGELFF. The chain links TRBV15 to TRBJ2-2, with 7 bases fitting TRBD2. With 3 bases clipped from V and 0 bases from J, the junction kept 1 base outside the gene matches. Germline values: CDR1 LNHNV, CDR2 YYDKDF (reference sequence). The CDR3 covers 15 residues.

The rearrangement uses TRBV7-3 and TRBJ2-1, with TRBD2 as a possible D gene (5 bases). CDR3 length: 15 amino acids. V lost 2 bases and J lost 4, with 12 bases in between. CDR1 is SGHTA and CDR2 is FQGTGA in the germline V gene. CDR3 DNA sequence: TGTGCCAGCAGCTTAGTAGGCGGGCCTTACAATGAGCAGTTCTTC. This sequence encodes CASSLVGGPYNEQFF.

The chain combines TRBV6-6 with TRBJ2-3; D remains ambiguous. Trimming left V 5 bases short and J 4 bases short, with 7 bases between. The CDR3 is 12 amino acids. The germline V gene encodes CDR1 MNHNY and CDR2 SVGAGI (reference sequence). This chain's CDR3 is CASSAESDTQYF. The CDR3, as DNA: TGTGCCAGCAGTGCCGAGTCAGATACGCAGTATTTT.